Listed here is a single T cell receptor beta chain. Its matching antigen is unknown. The assay was immunoSEQ multiplex PCR, and TCRdb's table has in-frame clones only and misses some. The sample carries more than 120,000 clones, around nine tenths recorded once. Trimming pared 3 bases from V and 7 bases from J, leaving 16 bases between. The length of the CDR3 is 15 residues. CDR1 SEHNR and CDR2 FQNEAQ come from the germline V gene (reference sequence). These data are taken from a study of cytomegalovirus exposure and HLA in healthy donors. The study, taken as a whole, reports: Published work reported that the classifier diagnosed cytomegalovirus status with high specificity and sensitivity. Within the approximately 130 validation repertoires, first-cohort TCR clusters tended to co-occur, according to a later analysis. Researchers reported that three CMV-associated chains were confirmed in vitro as CMV antigen-specific. It was approximately 150 TCR beta chains that were listed as cytomegalovirus-associated.

V is TRBV7-9 and J is TRBJ1-5; D is undetermined. Sequencing was done on a sample of PBMCs. The TCR was taken from a man aged 18 to 29 in good health and CMV-seropositive. CDR3 loop: CASSFTNSGSQPQHF. CDR3 nucleotide sequence: TGTGCCAGCAGCTTCACGAATTCGGGGTCCCAGCCCCAGCATTTT.